The 14 T cell receptor beta chains presented below share a single source sample, sequenced in a study of blood T cell repertoires in COVID-19. Assay used: immunoSEQ multiplex PCR; TCRdb lists only in-frame clones, some missing. The table includes some 240,000 clones, 89% detected once. The sample consisted of peripheral blood. The receptors were sampled from a woman between 35 and 50 years old who had recovered from COVID-19.

The V gene is TRBV11-3, the J gene TRBJ2-4; 8 nucleotides align to TRBD1. The germline CDR1 and CDR2 sequences are SGHNT and YENEEA. J was trimmed by 8 bases and V by 0 bases; bases with no gene match: 9. The CDR3 consists of 16 residues. CDR3 region: CASSLDQGVGQDIQYF. The CDR3 DNA is TGTGCCAGCAGCTTAGATCAGGGTGTGGGACAGGACATTCAGTACTTC.

The V call is TRBV7-9, the J call TRBJ1-1; 7 bases agree with TRBD1. The ends lost 6 bases at V and 8 bases at J; junction bases unmatched: 9. Germline V gene sequence: CDR1 SEHNR, CDR2 FQNEAQ (reference sequence). This CDR3 comprises 13 residues. The CDR3 region has the DNA TGTGCCAGCAGACCTCACGGGACAGAAGAAGCTTTCTTT. It translates to CASRPHGTEEAFF.

The chain couples TRBV6-2 or TRBV6-3 to TRBJ1-5; possibly TRBD1 for D (6 bases). V shed 2 bases and J shed 8 bases, with 19 bases lying between them. From germline, CDR1 is MNHEY and CDR2 SVGEGT. The CDR3 loop spans 16 amino acids. The CDR3 is CASSYARRTVNEPQHF. DNA of the CDR3: TGTGCCAGCAGTTACGCGCGTCGGACAGTAAACGAGCCCCAGCATTTT.

V gene TRBV27 combines with J gene TRBJ2-5, with 8 bases identical to TRBD2. V was clipped by 5 bases and J by 4 bases; unmatched bases: 3. The CDR3 contains 13 residues. Looked up from germline, CDR1 is MNHEY and CDR2 is SMNVEV (reference sequence). CDR3 nucleotide sequence: TGTGCCAGCAGTCTCGGACTAGCAGAGACCCAGTACTTC. The encoded protein is CASSLGLAETQYF.

This rearrangement joins TRBV6-1 to TRBJ1-2; TRBD1 matches 9 bases. Germline CDR1 is MNHNS and CDR2 is SASEGT. This CDR3 contains 17 residues. V shed 2 bases and J 1 base; nucleotides not matched to a gene: 8. CDR3 sequence (DNA): TGTGCCAGCAGTGAATCTACAGGGGGCGGCCTTAACTATGGCTACACCTTC. It specifies CASSESTGGGLNYGYTF.

The chain links TRBV7-6 to TRBJ2-5; D uncertain. The V end was cut by 2 bases, the J end by 1 base, with 11 bases between. The CDR3 has 15 amino acids. Per the germline V gene, CDR1 is SGHVS and CDR2 is FNYEAQ. The CDR3 sequence: CASSLTPRSQETQYF. For the CDR3, the DNA is TGTGCCAGCAGCTTAACCCCCCGTAGCCAAGAGACCCAGTACTTC. Based on the CDR3 plus reference TRBV7-6 and TRBJ2-5, the full variable domain is GAGVSQSPRYKVTKRGQDVALRCDPISGHVSLYWYRQALGQGPEFLTYFNYEAQQDKSGLPNDRFSAERPEGSISTLTIQRTEQRDSAMYRCASSLTPRSQETQYFGPGTRLLVL.

The rearrangement links TRBV27 to TRBJ2-1; TRBD1 matches 9 bases. The CDR3 runs 14 residues. V lost 6 bases and J lost 7; bases outside the gene matches: 7. Germline V lookup: CDR1 MNHEY, CDR2 SMNVEV (reference sequence). The CDR3 bases are TGTGCCAGCAGGGGACAGGGAAGTGTTAATGAGCAGTTCTTC. It is translated as CASRGQGSVNEQFF.

The chain couples TRBV7-2 to TRBJ2-1; the match to TRBD2 covers 10 bases. V lost 5 bases to trimming and J lost 3 bases; unmatched junction nucleotides: 7. The germline gives CDR1 SGHTA, CDR2 FQGNSA. The CDR3 is made up of 16 amino acids. The CDR3, as DNA: TGTGCCAGCAGCGCCCCGGGACTAGCGAACTACAATGAGCAGTTCTTC. Translated, it gives CASSAPGLANYNEQFF.

V gene TRBV3-1 (or the pseudogene TRBV3-2) combines with J gene TRBJ2-4; TRBD2 aligns across 7 bases. The germline gives CDR1 LGHDT, CDR2 YNNKEL (reference sequence). After removal of 0 bases from V and 2 bases from J, the junction contained 22 bases not matched to a gene. The CDR3 is 22 amino acids. For the CDR3, the DNA is TGTGCCAGCAGCCAAGATGGGGAGCTAGCGGCACCATGGAAACAGCCCAAAAACATTCAGTACTTC. Its protein product is CASSQDGELAAPWKQPKNIQYF.

The chain combines TRBV4-2 with TRBJ2-1, with D possibly TRBD2 on 6 matching bases. The length of the CDR3 is 16 residues. V gave up 2 bases and J gave up 8 bases, with 19 bases separating them. The V gene's germline CDR1 is LGHNA and CDR2 YNFKEQ. The CDR3 DNA reads TGTGCCAGCAGCCAAAGGTCGGCTGGGGGGACCCATGAGCAGTTCTTC. Its protein product is CASSQRSAGGTHEQFF.

The chain links TRBV7-6 to TRBJ1-2; 7 positions agree with TRBD1. This CDR3 has 17 residues. Germline trimming cut 1 base from V and 2 bases from J; bases unmatched to any gene: 10. Germline values: CDR1 SGHVS, CDR2 FNYEAQ. The CDR3 is CASSLGPRQGRNYGYTF. In nucleotides, the CDR3 is TGTGCCAGCAGCTTAGGGCCCCGACAGGGTAGGAACTATGGCTACACCTTC.

J is TRBJ1-2 and V is TRBV2; D possibly corresponds to TRBD1 (5 bases). V lost 3 bases, J lost 4 bases, and 12 bases lay in between. Germline V CDR1 and CDR2: SNHLY, FYNNEI. CDR3 length equals 14 residues. In DNA form, the CDR3 reads TGTGCCAGCAGTGACAGGGTTTCGACCTATGGCTACACCTTC. Translation: CASSDRVSTYGYTF.

The gene calls are TRBV2 and TRBJ1-2; a weak D match, TRBD1 (5 bases). Trimming removed 9 bases at V and 8 bases at J, with 13 bases between. Looked up from germline, CDR1 is SNHLY and CDR2 is FYNNEI. The CDR3 length is 11 residues. Here the CDR3 DNA reads TGTGCCAGTCAAAGGGGTGGAGGCTACACCTTC. Translated: CASQRGGGYTF. Full variable domain (remainder filled in from reference TRBV2 and TRBJ1-2): EPEVTQTPSHQVTQMGQEVILRCVPISNHLYFYWYRQILGQKVEFLVSFYNNEISEKSEIFDDQFSVERPDGSNFTLKIRSTKLEDSAMYFCASQRGGGYTFGSGTRLTVV.

The chain combines TRBV4-3 with TRBJ1-1, with 9 bases identical to TRBD1. The CDR3 contains 14 residues. Per germline, CDR1 LGHNA and CDR2 YSLEER. Trimming cost V 4 bases and J 1 base; bases outside gene matches: 1. CDR3 sequence: CASSRDRENTEAFF. CDR3 nucleotide sequence: TGCGCCAGCAGCCGGGACAGGGAGAACACTGAAGCTTTCTTT.